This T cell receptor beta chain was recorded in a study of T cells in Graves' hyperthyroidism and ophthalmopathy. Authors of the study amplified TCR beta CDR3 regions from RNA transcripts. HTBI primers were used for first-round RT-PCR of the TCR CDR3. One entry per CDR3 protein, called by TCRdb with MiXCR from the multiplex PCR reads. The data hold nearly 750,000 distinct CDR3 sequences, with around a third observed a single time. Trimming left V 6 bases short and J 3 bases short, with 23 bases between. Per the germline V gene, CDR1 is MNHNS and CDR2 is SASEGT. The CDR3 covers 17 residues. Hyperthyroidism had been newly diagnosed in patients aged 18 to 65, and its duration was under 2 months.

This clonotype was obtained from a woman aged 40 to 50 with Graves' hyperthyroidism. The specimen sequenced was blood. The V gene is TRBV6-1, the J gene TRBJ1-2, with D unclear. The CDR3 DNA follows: TGTGCCAGCAGAACCGTGTTACAGCGCAGTACCCACTATGGCTACACCTTC. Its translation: CASRTVLQRSTHYGYTF.